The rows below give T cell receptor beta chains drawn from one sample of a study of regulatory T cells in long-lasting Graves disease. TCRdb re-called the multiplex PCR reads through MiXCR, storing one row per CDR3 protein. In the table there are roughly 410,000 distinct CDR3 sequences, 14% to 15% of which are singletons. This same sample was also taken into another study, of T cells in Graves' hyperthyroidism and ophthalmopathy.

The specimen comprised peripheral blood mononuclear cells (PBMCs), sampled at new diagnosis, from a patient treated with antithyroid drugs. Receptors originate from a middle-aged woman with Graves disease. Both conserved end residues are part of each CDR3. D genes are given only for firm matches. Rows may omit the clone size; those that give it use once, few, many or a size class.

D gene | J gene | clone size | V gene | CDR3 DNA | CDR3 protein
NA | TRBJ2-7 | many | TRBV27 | TGTGCCAGCAGTCCGACCGACAGGTCCCTCTACGAGCAGTACTTC | CASSPTDRSLYEQYF
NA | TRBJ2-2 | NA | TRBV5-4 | TGTGCCAGCAGTGATGACATCGCCGGGGAGCTGTTTTTT | CASSDDIAGELFF
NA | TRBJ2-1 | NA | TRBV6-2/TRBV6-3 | TGTGCCAGCAGGGGGACACCCTCCTACAATGAGCAGTTCTTC | CASRGTPSYNEQFF
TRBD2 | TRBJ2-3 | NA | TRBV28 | TGTGCCAGCTCGATTGTACTAGCGGGGTCTAGCACAGATACGCAGTATTTT | CASSIVLAGSSTDTQYF
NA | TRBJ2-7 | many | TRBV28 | TGTGCCAGCAGTTTTACAGGGCTAACCTACGAGCAGTACTTC | CASSFTGLTYEQYF
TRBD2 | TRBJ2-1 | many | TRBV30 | TGTGCCTGGACCCCCCCGGGGGGGACTAGCGGGCCCAGGTGGGGTGAGCAGTTCTTC | CAWTPPGGTSGPRWGEQFF
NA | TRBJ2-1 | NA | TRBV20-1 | TGCAGTGCTATGGGGCGAGACAATGAGCAGTTCTTC | CSAMGRDNEQFF
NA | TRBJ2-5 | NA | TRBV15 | TGTGCCACCAGCAGAGATTTCGGGAACTCAGAGACCCAGTACTTC | CATSRDFGNSETQYF
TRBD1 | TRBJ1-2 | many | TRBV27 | TGTGCCAGCAGTCCCCAGGGGGGACATGGCTACACCTTC | CASSPQGGHGYTF
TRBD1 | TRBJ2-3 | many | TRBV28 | TGTGCCAGTTCGGGACAGGGCCACTACACAGATACGCAGTATTTT | CASSGQGHYTDTQYF
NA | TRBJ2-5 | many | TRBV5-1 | TGCGCCAGCAGCCAGGAGGCGGACCAAGAGACCCAGTACTTC | CASSQEADQETQYF
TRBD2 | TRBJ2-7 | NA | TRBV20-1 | TGCAGTCCAGATTTCCCTAGACTAGCGGACCACCTTTACGAGCAGTACTTC | CSPDFPRLADHLYEQYF
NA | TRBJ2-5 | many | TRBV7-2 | TGTGCCAGCAGCTTAAGACGGAATCAAGAGACCCAGTACTTC | CASSLRRNQETQYF
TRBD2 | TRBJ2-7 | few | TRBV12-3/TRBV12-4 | TGTGCCAGCAGTTTAGCAGGGACTAGCGGGAGGGTAAGCTCCTACGAGCAGTACTTC | CASSLAGTSGRVSSYEQYF
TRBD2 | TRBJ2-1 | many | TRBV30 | TGTGCCTGGGAAGGAGCGGGAGGACGGAATGAGCAGTTCTTC | CAWEGAGGRNEQFF
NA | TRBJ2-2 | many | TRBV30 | TGTGCCTGGAGGGGGGACACCGGGGAGCTGTTTTTT | CAWRGDTGELFF